One sample yielded the 18 T cell receptor beta chains listed below, sequenced in a study of shared clonotypes between healthy human individuals (dated by TCRdb to the early 2020s). Library method: the immunoSEQ multiplex PCR assay. TCRdb mirrors the immuneACCESS table, restricted to in-frame sequences. Some clones are absent from its copies; in checked studies, under half trace to an unresolved V gene, and the reason for the others is unknown. The table for this sample lists some 1.1 million clones; 60% to 80% of them were counted only once. Together, the top ten hold about 0.94% of the sample. Sequenced sample: memory CD4+ T cells from PBMCs. Reading the label with the study, this specimen's cell subset or site is: CD45RA-negative fraction. The receptor set was obtained from a man between 18 and 35 years old in good health. Some clones in this sample may be carry-over from other donors' samples.

This chain joins TRBV28 and TRBJ1-2; a weak D match, TRBD1 (6 bases). CDR1 MDHEN and CDR2 SYDVKM come from the germline V gene. Deletions cut 5 bases from V and 8 bases from J, with 15 bases between. The length of the CDR3 is 13 residues. Here the CDR3 reads CASSPGARAGYTF. Here the CDR3 DNA reads TGTGCCAGCAGTCCAGGGGCCCGCGCCGGCTACACCTTC.

The chain couples TRBV2 to TRBJ1-4; 9 bases agree with TRBD1. The junction had 3 bases not matched to a gene; V was cut back by 6 bases and J by 7 bases. The CDR3 has 13 residues. Germline values: CDR1 SNHLY, CDR2 FYNNEI. The CDR3 region has the DNA TGTGCCAGCAGGAGGGACAGGGCTGAAAAACTGTTTTTT. It codes for CASRRDRAEKLFF.

The chain joins TRBV5-6 to TRBJ2-5; D possibly corresponds to TRBD2 (5 bases). CDR1 SGHDT and CDR2 YYEEEE come from the germline V gene. The CDR3 is 14 residues long. V lost 3 bases to trimming and J lost 2 bases, with 11 bases between them. The CDR3 loop is CASSYWTGQETQYF. As DNA, the CDR3 is TGTGCCAGCAGCTACTGGACGGGACAAGAGACCCAGTACTTC.

V is TRBV6-5 and J is TRBJ2-3; 8 bases agree with TRBD2. V lost 6 bases and J lost 5; bases outside the gene matches: 7. This CDR3 region has 14 residues. CDR1 is MNHEY, CDR2 SVGAGI, per germline. The CDR3 spells CASRVAGGRDTQYF. The CDR3 DNA reads as TGTGCCAGCAGGGTGGCGGGAGGAAGAGATACGCAGTATTTT.

The sample holds many counts of this clone. This chain uses TRBV6-1 with TRBJ1-5; D ambiguous. Germline V lookup: CDR1 MNHNS, CDR2 SASEGT. V lost 6 bases, J lost 0 bases, and 6 bases lay in between. This CDR3 is 13 amino acids long. The CDR3 nucleotides are TGTGCCAGCAGGACTCTTAGCAATCAGCCCCAGCATTTT. As protein: CASRTLSNQPQHF.

V usage is TRBV29-1 and J usage is TRBJ2-3; 14 bases are shared with TRBD2. The CDR3 has 18 amino acids. From germline, CDR1 is SQVTM and CDR2 ANQGSEA. The J segment lost 1 base and the V segment lost 1 base, leaving 7 bases of the junction unmatched. CDR3 sequence (DNA): TGCAGCGTTGAAGGGACTAGCGGGAGGTCTTCCCGCACAGATACGCAGTATTTT. Encoded protein: CSVEGTSGRSSRTDTQYF.

The chain carries TRBV10-3 and TRBJ2-2; 7 bases are a match to TRBD2. There are 15 residues in the CDR3. The ends lost 10 bases at V and 7 bases at J; junction bases unmatched: 15. CDR1 and CDR2 from the germline V gene are ENHRY and SYGVKD. CDR3 nucleotide sequence: TGTGCCACGAGTGGCGGGAGTAATTTGGGCGGGGAGCTGTTTTTT. It yields the protein CATSGGSNLGGELFF.

V and J are TRBV11-2 and TRBJ2-2; 9 bases are shared with TRBD1. The CDR3 is made up of 16 amino acids. V lost 5 bases, J lost 6 bases, and 10 bases stayed unmatched. Germline CDR1 reads SGHAT; CDR2 reads FQNNGV. Here the CDR3 reads CASSRHRQGEAGELFF. The CDR3 DNA follows: TGTGCCAGCAGCCGACACCGACAGGGGGAGGCCGGGGAGCTGTTTTTT.

This clone occurred once. The V call is TRBV28, the J call TRBJ1-6; 9 bases line up with TRBD1. Germline CDR1 reads MDHEN; CDR2 reads SYDVKM. V dropped 7 bases and J dropped 11; count of bases not matched to a gene: 15. The CDR3 totals 16 residues. CDR3 loop: CASITAGQGRKAPLHF. The CDR3, as DNA: TGTGCCAGCATCACGGCGGGACAGGGACGGAAGGCACCCCTCCACTTT.

This chain joins TRBV5-1 and TRBJ2-3; 8 bases map to TRBD1. The germline V gene has CDR1 SGHRS and CDR2 YFSETQ. The CDR3 consists of 17 residues. V lost 2 bases and J lost 4; bases outside the gene matches: 12. The CDR3 loop reads CASSLFRGRDRADTQYF. Here the CDR3 DNA reads TGCGCCAGCAGCTTATTCAGGGGGCGCGATCGCGCAGATACGCAGTATTTT.

This chain links TRBV9 with TRBJ2-5; D is undetermined. The V gene lost 0 bases and the J gene lost 11 bases, with 17 bases spanning the gap. The CDR3 totals 14 residues. Germline CDR1 SGDLS, CDR2 YYNGEE. Here the CDR3 DNA reads TGTGCCAGCAGCGTAGATGGGGTCGTAGGTGAGCAGTACTTC. Translation: CASSVDGVVGEQYF. Based on the CDR3 plus reference TRBV9 and TRBJ2-5, the full variable domain is DSGVTQTPKHLITATGQRVTLRCSPRSGDLSVYWYQQSLDQGLQFLIQYYNGEERAKGNILERFSAQQFPDLHSELNLSSLELGDSALYFCASSVDGVVGEQYFGPGTRLLVL.

The V and J genes are TRBV7-9 and TRBJ1-1; D is undetermined. The germline V and J ends were trimmed by 11 bases and 1 base, with 20 bases remaining between them. The CDR3 extends over 15 amino acids. Per germline, CDR1 SEHNR and CDR2 FQNEAQ (reference sequence). The CDR3 DNA sequence: TGTGCCTCCAGCGGCCGTTCTGAGACGAACACTGAAGCTTTCTTT. Encoded protein: CASSGRSETNTEAFF.

This chain joins TRBV18 and TRBJ1-1; D perhaps matches TRBD1 (6 bases). This CDR3 is built from 14 residues. V lost 4 bases to trimming and J lost 2 bases, with 11 bases between them. The germline V gene has CDR1 KGHSH and CDR2 LQKENI. The CDR3 DNA reads as TGTGCCAGCTCACGGCAGGGGCTAAACACTGAAGCTTTCTTT. Protein product: CASSRQGLNTEAFF.

This clone has more than one count but fewer than ten. The rearrangement joins TRBV7-2 to TRBJ2-7, with D unclear. Trimming left V 5 bases short and J 3 bases short, with 11 bases between. The germline V gene has CDR1 SGHTA and CDR2 FQGNSA. This CDR3 has 13 amino acids. The CDR3 region has the DNA TGTGCCAGCAGCCTAACCCCGGGCTACGAGCAGTACTTC. This translates into CASSLTPGYEQYF. Full variable domain (outside the CDR3, taken from reference TRBV7-2 and TRBJ2-7): GAGVSQSPSNKVTEKGKDVELRCDPISGHTALYWYRQSLGQGLEFLIYFQGNSAPDKSGLPSDRFSAERTGGSVSTLTIQRTQQEDSAVYLCASSLTPGYEQYFGPGTRLTVT.

The chain is built from TRBV27 and TRBJ2-1; unclear D gene. Trimming left V 6 bases short and J 3 bases short, with 9 bases between. The CDR3 is 13 residues long. Germline V CDR1 and CDR2: MNHEY, SMNVEV (reference sequence). CDR3 loop: CASSPQNYNEQFF. The DNA for the CDR3 is TGTGCCAGCAGCCCTCAGAACTACAATGAGCAGTTCTTC.

V is TRBV14 and J is TRBJ1-2; no firm D call. Trimming took off 1 base at V and 8 bases at J, with 11 bases between the two ends. Germline V gene lookup returns CDR1 SGHDN and CDR2 FVKESK. There are 13 residues in the CDR3. CDR3 loop: CASSQGGPRGYTF. The CDR3 nucleotides are TGTGCCAGCAGCCAAGGAGGACCTCGGGGCTACACCTTC.

The rearrangement uses TRBV7-8 and TRBJ2-3; D possibly corresponds to TRBD1 (5 bases). CDR1 is SGHVS, CDR2 FQNEAQ, per germline. The V gene lost 1 base and the J gene lost 1 base, with 9 bases spanning the gap. There are 15 residues in the CDR3. The CDR3 DNA reads TGTGCCAGCAGCTTAGGTGGGGCCCGCACAGATACGCAGTATTTT. This sequence encodes CASSLGGARTDTQYF.

The rearrangement joins TRBV10-3 to TRBJ2-1; 10 nucleotides agree with TRBD1. V was pared by 7 bases and J by 5 bases, with 5 bases of the junction left unmatched. The CDR3 length is 14 residues. The germline gives CDR1 ENHRY, CDR2 SYGVKD. Written as DNA, the CDR3 is TGTGCCATCAACCCGGGACAGGGGAACAATGAGCAGTTCTTC. It yields the protein CAINPGQGNNEQFF.